This TCR beta chain was obtained from a study of early T cells in non-severe SARS-CoV-2 infection. Study summary: Sequencing targeted bulk RNA from unsorted whole blood, leaving chains unpaired.

The CDR3 is 14 amino acids. The junction had 3 bases not matched to a gene; V was cut back by 5 bases and J by 5 bases. CDR1 is SGHRS, CDR2 YFSETQ, per germline. This clonotype has only a few counts. The TCR library protocol attached unique molecular identifiers to the individual cDNA molecules. TCRdb reprocessed the 5' RACE reads via MiXCR and lists one record per CDR3 protein. Among about 77,000 distinct CDR3 sequences listed, about 16% were seen once. The sequence was obtained from an adult who was a healthcare worker with PCR-confirmed SARS-CoV-2 infection or an uninfected control (not recorded which). The chain employs TRBV5-1 and TRBJ1-6; TRBD1 matches at 8 bases. Material for sequencing was whole blood. In nucleotides, the CDR3 is TGCGCCAGCAGGGACAGGGTCCATAATTCACCCCTCCACTTT. Translation: CASRDRVHNSPLHF.